This T cell receptor beta chain originates from a study of early T cells in non-severe SARS-CoV-2 infection. This clonotype was counted many times. Attachment of unique molecular identifiers was made to individual cDNA molecules. Each CDR3 protein gets one entry after TCRdb re-called the 5' RACE reads with MiXCR. There are tens of thousands of distinct CDR3 sequences in the sample; 5.5% to 7.5% occur only once, and just under 8% lies in the top ten. This CDR3 contains 11 residues. Per germline, CDR1 LGHDT and CDR2 YNNKEL (reference sequence). The V gene lost 1 base and the J gene lost 6 bases, with 4 bases spanning the gap.

V and J are TRBV3-1 and TRBJ2-7; no clear D gene. The sample was whole blood. This clonotype was sampled from an adult who was a healthcare worker with PCR-confirmed SARS-CoV-2 infection or an uninfected control (not recorded which). The CDR3 region is CASSQVGEQYF. DNA of the CDR3: TGTGCCAGCAGCCAAGTCGGCGAGCAGTACTTC.